This TCR beta chain was obtained from a study of cytomegalovirus exposure and HLA in healthy donors. Study-level results: TCR sequences were mostly rare, though some public TCRs occurred in many donors.

CDR1 MGHRA and CDR2 YSYEKL come from the germline V gene. There are 16 residues in the CDR3. V shed 1 base and J shed 16 bases, with 26 bases lying between them. This table comes from immunoSEQ multiplex PCR, and its TCRdb copy is limited to in-frame clones, with some not included. The sample holds about 79,000 clones; under 95% are singletons and the top ten take approximately 3.8%. As for this clone: Antigen: not known.

The V and J genes are TRBV4-1 and TRBJ2-1, with D maybe TRBD2 (5 bases). The clonotype was recovered from a woman aged 25 to 45 in good health and CMV-seronegative. Specimen: PBMCs. The CDR3 nucleotides read TGCGCCAGCAGCCAAGCGGAGTGGGAGATCTCGACGGGTAAATTCTTC. Protein: CASSQAEWEISTGKFF.